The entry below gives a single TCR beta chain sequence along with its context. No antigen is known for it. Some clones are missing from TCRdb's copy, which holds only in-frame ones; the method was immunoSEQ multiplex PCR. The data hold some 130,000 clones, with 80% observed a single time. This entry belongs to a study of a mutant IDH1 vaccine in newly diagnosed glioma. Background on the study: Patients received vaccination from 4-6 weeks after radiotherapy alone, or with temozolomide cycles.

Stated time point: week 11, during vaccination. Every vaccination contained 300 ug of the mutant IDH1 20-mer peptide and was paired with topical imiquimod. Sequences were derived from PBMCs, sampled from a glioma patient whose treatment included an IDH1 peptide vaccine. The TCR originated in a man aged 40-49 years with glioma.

The CDR3 DNA reads TGTGCCAGTAGTATAGATGGGGGCACAACTGGAAACACCATATATTTT. Translated, it gives CASSIDGGTTGNTIYF. This chain links TRBV19 with TRBJ1-3; TRBD1 is a possible D gene (6 bases). The CDR3 totals 16 residues. Per the germline V gene, CDR1 is LNHDA and CDR2 is SQIVND (reference sequence). Trimming cost V 0 bases and J 2 bases, with 11 bases left between them.